Below are 22 T cell receptor beta chains sequenced from a single sample in a study of control samples from healthy donors and cancer patients. TCRdb's copy holds only in-frame clones and misses some; the assay was immunoSEQ multiplex PCR. The table has fewer than 20,000 clones, around 84% seen once. Sequenced material: PBMCs. The receptor set was obtained from a woman between 65 and 79 years old with colorectal cancer.

This clone was detected only a few times. One junction end disagrees with the germline gene, perhaps due to a read error. This chain links TRBV3-1 (or the pseudogene TRBV3-2) with TRBJ2-7; 8 bases align to TRBD1. CDR3 length equals 11 residues. Germline V gene sequence: CDR1 LGHDT, CDR2 YNNKEL (reference sequence). In nucleotides, the CDR3 is TGTGCCAGCAGCCTCGGGACAGGCCGAACTTTC. It translates to CASSLGTGRTF.

The chain combines TRBV9 with TRBJ2-2; 12 bases agree with TRBD2. J lost 2 bases, V lost 2 bases, and 10 bases had no gene match. Germline CDR1 and CDR2: SGDLS and YYNGEE. The CDR3 spans 19 residues. Written as DNA, the CDR3 is TGTGCCAGCAGCGTGGGCCTAGCGGGAGGGCCGCTTAACACCGGGGAGCTGTTTTTT. Protein: CASSVGLAGGPLNTGELFF.

V gene TRBV18 combines with J gene TRBJ1-5; 9 nucleotides match TRBD1. Germline V gives CDR1 KGHSH, CDR2 LQKENI. This CDR3 is 17 amino acids long. Trimming at V came to 6 bases and at J to 0 bases, leaving 9 bases not matched to a gene. The CDR3 region has the DNA TGTGCCAGCTCCCCAACAGGGGGCACAAATAGCAATCAGCCCCAGCATTTT. It encodes CASSPTGGTNSNQPQHF. Combining the CDR3 with reference TRBV18 and TRBJ1-5 gives the whole variable domain NAGVMQNPRHLVRRRGQEARLRCSPMKGHSHVYWYRQLPEEGLKFMVYLQKENIIDESGMPKERFSAEFPKEGPSILRIQQVVRGDSAAYFCASSPTGGTNSNQPQHFGDGTRLSIL.

The chain has TRBV11-3 and TRBJ2-7; D unclear. Germline CDR1 reads SGHNT; CDR2 reads YENEEA. There are 16 residues in the CDR3. Deletions cut 0 bases from V and 0 bases from J, with 12 bases between. CDR3 sequence (DNA): TGTGCCAGCAGCTTAGAATCGCAGGCCCCCTCCTACGAGCAGTACTTC. It yields the protein CASSLESQAPSYEQYF.

The V and J genes are TRBV15 and TRBJ1-5; no definite D call. V was pared by 0 bases and J by 3 bases, with 9 bases between. CDR3 length: 15 residues. CDR1 is LNHNV and CDR2 is YYDKDF in the germline V gene (reference sequence). Written as DNA, the CDR3 is TGTGCCACCAGCAGAGATAAGGGCTACAATCAGCCCCAGCATTTT. Its translation is CATSRDKGYNQPQHF.

The gene calls are TRBV13 and TRBJ2-3; TRBD2 is a possible D gene (5 bases). Trimming shortened V by 5 bases and J by 0 bases, and 15 bases separated the two germline ends. CDR1 is PRHDT and CDR2 is FYEKMQ in the germline V gene (reference sequence). The CDR3 spans 16 residues. The CDR3 nucleotides are TGTGCCAGCAGCGAATCCGGGAAGAGGAGCACAGATACGCAGTATTTT. Translation: CASSESGKRSTDTQYF.

The gene calls are TRBV15 and TRBJ2-1, with D perhaps given as TRBD1 or TRBD2 (5 bases each). CDR1 is LNHNV, CDR2 YYDKDF, per germline (reference sequence). CDR3 length: 14 residues. V lost 5 bases to trimming and J lost 7 bases, with 15 bases between them. This chain's CDR3 is CATSEGPKGNEQFF. CDR3 nucleotides: TGTGCCACCAGCGAGGGACCCAAGGGTAATGAGCAGTTCTTC.

This clone occurred a few times. The gene calls are TRBV15 and TRBJ1-1, with D possibly matching TRBD1 (6 bases). Germline CDR1 reads LNHNV; CDR2 reads YYDKDF (reference sequence). Deletions cut 5 bases from V and 2 bases from J, with 12 bases between. The length of the CDR3 is 14 residues. CDR3 in amino acids: CATSYRQANTEAFF. Written as DNA, the CDR3 is TGTGCCACCAGCTACCGACAGGCCAACACTGAAGCTTTCTTT.

The chain carries TRBV18 and TRBJ2-7; 7 bases fit TRBD1. This CDR3 contains 15 residues. V was clipped by 1 base and J by 6 bases; unmatched bases: 9. Looked up from germline, CDR1 is KGHSH and CDR2 is LQKENI. The CDR3 sequence: CASSPRGQPSGEQYF. DNA of the CDR3: TGTGCCAGCTCACCACGGGGACAGCCCTCGGGCGAGCAGTACTTC. The whole variable domain, remainder taken from reference TRBV18 and TRBJ2-7, is NAGVMQNPRHLVRRRGQEARLRCSPMKGHSHVYWYRQLPEEGLKFMVYLQKENIIDESGMPKERFSAEFPKEGPSILRIQQVVRGDSAAYFCASSPRGQPSGEQYFGPGTRLTVT.

The chain links TRBV10-3 to TRBJ2-5; TRBD2 is a possible D gene (5 bases). Looked up from germline, CDR1 is ENHRY and CDR2 is SYGVKD. CDR3 length: 14 residues. V was clipped by 2 bases and J by 4 bases, with 11 bases between them. CDR3 DNA: TGTGCCATCAGTGAGGCCCGCGAGGGAGAGACCCAGTACTTC. Its protein is CAISEAREGETQYF.

This chain links TRBV7-3 with TRBJ2-7, with D possibly being TRBD1 (6 bases). There are 15 residues in the CDR3. Trimming shortened V by 1 base and J by 4 bases, and 14 bases separated the two germline ends. From germline, CDR1 is SGHTA and CDR2 FQGTGA. The CDR3: CASSLNGGGRYEQYF. In DNA form, the CDR3 reads TGTGCCAGCAGCTTAAATGGGGGCGGGCGATACGAGCAGTACTTC.

The rearrangement joins TRBV10-3 to TRBJ1-6; D is uncertain. CDR3 length: 14 amino acids. The V and J ends lost 3 bases and 0 bases respectively, with 3 bases between them. Germline V gene lookup returns CDR1 ENHRY and CDR2 SYGVKD. The CDR3 DNA reads as TGTGCCATCAGTGATATCTCCTATAATTCACCCCTCCACTTT. Its protein product is CAISDISYNSPLHF.

This clone is categorized as medium-sized (0.01 to 0.1%). The chain has TRBV20-1 and TRBJ2-7, with 10 bases aligning to TRBD2. This CDR3 is 14 amino acids long. The ends lost 3 bases at V and 2 bases at J; junction bases unmatched: 4. CDR1 DFQATT and CDR2 SNEGSKA come from the germline V gene (reference sequence). CDR3 DNA: TGCAGTGCTAGTGATCTAGCGGGGGCCTACGAGCAGTACTTC. This codes for CSASDLAGAYEQYF.

The chain links TRBV5-1 to TRBJ2-4; D may correspond to TRBD1 or TRBD2 (5 bases each). V gave up 0 bases and J gave up 6 bases, with 10 bases separating them. Germline lookup yields CDR1 SGHRS and CDR2 YFSETQ. The CDR3 consists of 14 residues. The CDR3 sequence is CASSLGDGANIQYF. The CDR3, as DNA: TGCGCCAGCAGCTTGGGGGACGGGGCAAACATTCAGTACTTC.

The chain employs TRBV7-9 and TRBJ2-5; D remains ambiguous. The CDR3 contains 14 residues. Looked up from germline, CDR1 is SEHNR and CDR2 is FQNEAQ (reference sequence). V lost 1 base, J lost 1 base, and 7 bases lay in between. The CDR3 DNA sequence: TGTGCCAGCAGCTTAGTACGGCTCCAAGAGACCCAGTACTTC. Its protein product is CASSLVRLQETQYF.

This rearrangement joins TRBV2 to TRBJ1-1; D possibly corresponds to TRBD1 (6 bases). V dropped 6 bases and J dropped 4 bases, with 21 bases sitting between them. The CDR3 is 16 amino acids. Germline CDR1 SNHLY, CDR2 FYNNEI. CDR3 nucleotides: TGTGCCAGCAGCTTCCCCAGAGACAGGCCGGGCACTGAAGCTTTCTTT. This codes for CASSFPRDRPGTEAFF.

A single count supports this clone. V and J are TRBV24-1 and TRBJ2-7, with 9 bases matching TRBD2. CDR1 KGHDR and CDR2 SFDVKD come from the germline V gene. The V gene end was trimmed by 12 bases and the J gene end by 4 bases; junction bases not matched to a gene: 6. This CDR3 is built from 12 residues. The CDR3 nucleotides are TGTGCCCATCAGACTAGCGGTTACGAGCAGTACTTC. It codes for CAHQTSGYEQYF.

The J gene is TRBJ1-6, the V gene TRBV7-2, with 7 positions matching TRBD1. The CDR3 totals 16 residues. Germline V CDR1 and CDR2: SGHTA, FQGNSA. The junction had 13 bases not matched to a gene; V was cut back by 4 bases and J by 10 bases. CDR3 sequence (DNA): TGTGCCAGCAGCTCCACAGGGGCCTCAGGAGGATCACCCCTCCACTTT. Translation: CASSSTGASGGSPLHF.

This chain uses TRBV5-4 with TRBJ1-1, with unresolved D. This CDR3 spans 14 amino acids. Trimming shortened V by 0 bases and J by 1 base, and 7 bases separated the two germline ends. Germline V gene data show CDR1 as SGHNT and CDR2 as YYREEE (reference sequence). CDR3: CASSLAATNTEAFF. The CDR3 DNA reads as TGTGCCAGCAGCTTGGCCGCCACGAACACTGAAGCTTTCTTT.

V usage is TRBV5-6 and J usage is TRBJ2-7; D might be TRBD1 or TRBD2, each matching 6 bases. Germline V gives CDR1 SGHDT, CDR2 YYEEEE. The CDR3 runs to 14 residues. Trimming shortened V by 4 bases and J by 4 bases, and 15 bases separated the two germline ends. In DNA, the CDR3 is TGTGCCAGCAGCGTGGGACACCGGGGGTACGAGCAGTACTTC. This gives the protein CASSVGHRGYEQYF. Complete variable domain (other parts from reference TRBV5-6 and TRBJ2-7): DAGVTQSPTHLIKTRGQQVTLRCSPKSGHDTVSWYQQALGQGPQFIFQYYEEEERQRGNFPDRFSGHQFPNYSSELNVNALLLGDSALYLCASSVGHRGYEQYFGPGTRLTVT.

The chain uses TRBV5-7 and TRBJ1-2; 7 nucleotides align to TRBD1. TRBV5-7 is known as an ORF, though its function is uncertain. CDR3 length: 18 amino acids. J lost 5 bases, V lost 4 bases, and 20 bases had no gene match. The chain's CDR3 is CASSLPNSGGRVGYGYTF. DNA for the CDR3: TGTGCCAGCAGCCTACCAAATTCAGGGGGACGGGTTGGGTATGGCTACACCTTC.

This clone was counted a few times. The V call is TRBV20-1, the J call TRBJ2-7; 10 bases map to TRBD2. Unmatched junction bases numbered 7, after V lost 3 bases and J lost 2 bases. The germline CDR1 and CDR2 sequences are DFQATT and SNEGSKA (reference sequence). This CDR3 spans 15 amino acids. CDR3 DNA sequence: TGCAGTGCTAGTCCTCTAGCGGGAGTGGCCTACGAGCAGTACTTC. The encoded protein is CSASPLAGVAYEQYF.